This TCR beta chain was recorded in a study of CD8 T cells in ankylosing spondylitis. Findings of the study overall: Relatively rare in peripheral blood, disease-linked clones were also CD8+.

This clonotype appeared many times. Its antigen is unknown. Quantitative molecular-barcoded 5'-RACE generated the TCR beta libraries. TCRdb ran MiXCR on the 5' RACE reads and lists one entry per CDR3 protein. The table records roughly 39,000 distinct CDR3 sequences, approximately 2.6% of them present only once. The length of the CDR3 is 13 residues. Germline-derived CDR1 and CDR2 are SGDLS and YYNGEE. Between the trimmed V and J ends, which lost 4 bases and 2 bases, there was a span of 10 bases. This TCR was sampled from a male donor with ankylosing spondylitis or in good health (not recorded which). The chain joins TRBV9 to TRBJ2-7; maybe TRBD1 (5 bases). The source material was blood, either unsorted or a sorted T cell fraction (not recorded which). CDR3: CASSSDRPYEQYF. Written as DNA, the CDR3 is TGTGCCAGCAGCTCCGACAGACCCTACGAGCAGTACTTC.